Listed below are T cell receptor beta chains from one sample, sequenced in a study of healthy donors' naive CD4 and CD8 T cells. TCRdb reanalysed the reads using MiXCR and keeps one entry per CDR3 protein. In the table there are approximately 200,000 distinct CDR3 sequences, about 74% of which are singletons. The sequenced sample consisted of naive CD4+ and CD8+ T cells sorted from blood, pooled from several donors. The origin of the receptors is a pool of human donors in good health; the sample pools cells from several healthy donors. Each CDR3 is given without its conserved first and last residue. Each record gives: V gene, J gene, CDR3 protein.

TRBV6-2/TRBV6-3	TRBJ2-3	ASSYEPDRSTDTQY
TRBV29-1	TRBJ2-6	SVVFGANVLT
TRBV5-6	TRBJ2-7	ASSWARREGPEQY
TRBV6-5	TRBJ2-5	ASSYKGNRQETQY
TRBV29-1	TRBJ1-1	SVGARTEAF
TRBV19	TRBJ1-1	ASSIAHARGTEAF
TRBV18	TRBJ2-7	ASSPVVRTNSYEQY
TRBV29-1	TRBJ2-7	SVGTGGDEQY
TRBV30	TRBJ1-1	AWSAPGRGEAF
TRBV6-6	TRBJ1-1	ASSYGGQTEAF
TRBV29-1	TRBJ2-5	SVSLAQETQY
TRBV12-3/TRBV12-4	TRBJ2-7	ASRQTGYSYEQY
TRBV29-1	TRBJ2-7	STAGGGTYEQY
TRBV30	TRBJ2-1	AWSRGHYNEQF
TRBV30	TRBJ1-2	AWSADRVKGYT
TRBV4-1	TRBJ1-1	ASSNRQLMNTEAF
TRBV5-5	TRBJ1-2	ASSLEPSLQGAVYGYT
TRBV2	TRBJ2-7	ASRPETYEQY